These 4 T cell receptor beta chains share one sample of origin, sequenced in a study of read filtering for tumor transcriptome and immune sequencing. Molecular barcoded adaptors covering alpha/delta and beta/gamma chains were used on 400 to 450 ng RNA. TCRdb re-called the reads through MiXCR, storing one row per CDR3 protein. In the table there are about 58,000 distinct CDR3 sequences, 12% of which are singletons. Sequencing was carried out using a population of CD138-negative cells sorted from bone marrow. All receptors derive from a donor at least 40 years old with multiple myeloma.

The table lists this clonotype with a few counts. A much larger clone lies a single base off, so this may be a read error. The conserved closing phenylalanine or tryptophan is absent in this CDR3, likely reflecting a read error. The V gene is TRBV5-1, the J gene TRBJ2-2; D gene ambiguous. CDR1 and CDR2 (germline): SGHRS, YFSETQ. The CDR3 loop spans 16 amino acids. Between the trimmed V and J ends, which lost 0 bases and 2 bases, there was a span of 11 bases. CDR3 in amino acids: CASSLVAGTNTGELFL. The CDR3 coding sequence is TGCGCCAGCAGCTTGGTGGCAGGAACCAACACCGGGGAGCTGTTTCTT.

This clonotype was seen many times. The CDR3 region is CASSYSLDEQFF. CDR3 nucleotide sequence: TGTGCCAGCAGTTACTCTCTGGATGAGCAGTTCTTC. The chain uses TRBV6-2 or TRBV6-3 and TRBJ2-1, with D unresolved. The germline gives CDR1 MNHEY, CDR2 SVGEGT. CDR3 length: 12 amino acids. The V end was cut by 0 bases, the J end by 8 bases, with 5 bases between.

In its sample, this clonotype was seen many times. The genes are TRBV20-1 and TRBJ1-5; D unclear. CDR1 DFQATT and CDR2 SNEGSKA come from the germline V gene (reference sequence). V lost 1 base, J lost 5 bases, and 9 bases lay in between. The CDR3 contains 13 residues. CDR3 nucleotide sequence: TGCAGTGCTAGAGTGTCGGGGTATCAGCCCCAGCATTTT. Translating it yields CSARVSGYQPQHF.

There are many counts of this clonotype. The J gene is TRBJ2-7, the V gene TRBV2, with D possibly being TRBD2 (5 bases). Trimming cost V 6 bases and J 6 bases, with 18 bases left between them. The CDR3 loop spans 14 amino acids. In germline, CDR1 is SNHLY, CDR2 FYNNEI. Here the CDR3 reads CASSPDSVSLEQYF. Here the CDR3 DNA reads TGTGCCAGCAGCCCGGACTCGGTCTCCCTCGAGCAGTACTTC.